This T cell receptor beta chain was sequenced for a study of robustness of blood B and T cell sequencing (dated by TCRdb to between 2017 and 2018). At the level of the whole study: The goal of the study was to figure out the amount of peripheral blood required to reliably characterize the TCRbeta and IgG repertoires of an individual. In each of the 9 to 10 independently drawn blood samples, both the TCRbeta and the IgG repertoires were quantified. Two replicate TCRbeta cDNA libraries were prepared from one shared RNA pool from a single 10 ml draw, serving as technical replicates.

Including cysteine and phenylalanine, the CDR3 has 17 amino acids. Of the read, only the CDR3 DNA is kept; its 51 bases are in frame from base 1. According to the germline V gene, CDR1 reads KGHSH and CDR2 reads LQKENI. Cut back by 0 bases and 5 bases, the V and J ends lie 19 bases apart. Library method: PCR. Instrument on record: Illumina MiSeq. cDNA was synthesized with SMARTScribe reverse transcriptase and a 5' template-switch oligo that added a universal priming site. A 12-nucleotide random unique molecular identifier (UMI) was carried by the template-switch oligo, and each cDNA molecule was tagged with this UMI. Chain-specific reverse primers targeted TCRbeta transcripts during reverse transcription. Residual template-switch adapters were removed by uracil DNA glycosylase treatment, and cDNA was purified using a Qiagen MinElute kit. The first PCR used KAPA HiFi HotStart ReadyMix for 23 cycles, split across four 50 ul reactions with step-out primers. Products of the first-round PCR were gel-purified before additional amplification. Illumina Nextera adapters were added in a second approximately 8-cycle PCR, after which libraries were purified and pooled. For each TCRbeta molecule, the UMI barcode was captured by a 50-nucleotide 5' read. In the authors' own workflow: The MIGEC toolkit was used to group reads by UMI into consensus reads. PEAR was used to merge forward and reverse consensus reads into final reads. A custom decontamination script removed identical UMI-sequence pairs shared across libraries, treating them as cross-sample contamination. V(D)J assignment and CDR3 extraction were performed with MIGMAP, a wrapper around IgBLAST. TCR clonotypes were defined by identical V gene, J gene and CDR3 amino acid sequence; CDR1 and CDR2 were not sequenced. The public sequencing data were trimmed at Q25 with fastp and processed into clonotypes with MiXCR by TCRdb, which kept only in-frame beta chains. Rows are combined by CDR3 protein, so each entry shows the most common genes and DNA. TCRdb assigned the V and J calls; the authors' analysis was not used. The sample table holds roughly 3,600 distinct CDR3 sequences, of which under 70% were seen once. Jointly, the top ten make up approximately 24% of the sample.

The study at large found these results: Every single 10 ml sample contained the 1,000 most abundant TCRbeta clonotypes from the pooled draws. Because EDTA tubes had to be fractionated immediately, the use of EDTA tubes in multi-site collections was limited. Pooling tubes did not increase the overlap of rare TCRbeta clonotypes, which implies that much larger blood volumes would be needed to capture rare TCRbeta clonotypes. Of the top 10,000 TCRbeta clonotypes in one technical replicate library, approximately 95% were also found in the other technical replicate library. Evidence of cross-contamination, likely from batch processing, showed up in one pair of TCRbeta libraries, so the UMI-sequence pairs shared by that pair of libraries were removed. Coverage of the top 10,000 TCRbeta clonotypes approached saturation when 3 or 4 tubes (roughly 28-40 ml blood) were combined. The TCRbeta rarefaction curves did not fully level off, which suggests either under-sequencing or many low-abundance clonotypes.

mRNA, which captures expressed receptors, was used instead of genomic DNA for quantification of TCRbeta repertoires. Without cell sorting, buffy coat leukocytes were collected into Trizol, and RNA was extracted using the Direct-zol RNA MiniPrep Plus kit. To separate plasma, buffy coat and red blood cells, EDTA blood tubes were immediately centrifuged at 4 degrees C. Concerning this clonotype: The antigen it binds to is not known. The record has no base qualities; no much larger clone is one base away.

The receptor was isolated from a human donor in good health. The sequenced sample was peripheral blood. The chain is made from TRBV18 and TRBJ1-1; TRBD1 is a weak D gene call, 6 bases matching. The CDR3 protein sequence reads: CASSPPSGALGGTEAFF. The sequenced DNA is TGTGCCAGCTCACCACCGTCGGGGGCGCTTGGAGGGACTGAAGCTTTCTTT.